Shown below are 27 T cell receptor beta chains from a single sample sequenced in a study of shared clonotypes between healthy human individuals. Naive-designated CD8 cells lacked CD45RO, were positively enriched for CCR7, and omitted terminally differentiated effector memory CD45RA+ cells. Data came from immunoSEQ multiplex PCR; TCRdb stores just in-frame clones and leaves some out. The table records fewer than 700,000 clones, about 95% of them present only once. Sample: naive CD8+ T cells sorted from blood. These TCRs come from a woman in her 30s in good health.

This chain joins TRBV29-1 and TRBJ2-7, with 8 bases fitting TRBD2. Trimming at V came to 7 bases and at J to 4 bases, leaving 6 bases not matched to a gene. From germline, CDR1 is SQVTM and CDR2 ANQGSEA. This CDR3 is built from 12 residues. This CDR3 is CSGGRTEYEQYF. The CDR3 bases are TGCAGCGGCGGGAGGACAGAATACGAGCAGTACTTC.

The chain carries TRBV15 and TRBJ1-1; D gene uncertain. V was clipped by 2 bases and J by 3 bases, with 13 bases between them. This CDR3 region has 15 residues. Looked up from germline, CDR1 is LNHNV and CDR2 is YYDKDF (reference sequence). CDR3 DNA sequence: TGTGCCACCAGCAGACTGGAGACACCGGACACTGAAGCTTTCTTT. This encodes CATSRLETPDTEAFF.

The genes are TRBV9 and TRBJ1-2; tentative D call: TRBD1 (5 bases). CDR1 SGDLS and CDR2 YYNGEE come from the germline V gene. The ends were cut back, 0 bases at V and 4 bases at J, with 28 bases in the middle. This CDR3 has 20 amino acids. CDR3 residues: CASSVEGEVVGKQAGYGYTF. In DNA, the CDR3 is TGTGCCAGCAGCGTAGAAGGGGAAGTAGTTGGGAAACAGGCTGGCTATGGCTACACCTTC.

V is TRBV7-8 and J is TRBJ2-5, with 12 bases fitting TRBD2. CDR3 length: 16 residues. Per germline, CDR1 SGHVS and CDR2 FQNEAQ. V shed 4 bases and J 5 bases; nucleotides not matched to a gene: 8. In DNA form, the CDR3 reads TGTGCCAGCAGCTCCGCACTAGCGGGAGGTTGGGAGACCCAGTACTTC. Its protein is CASSSALAGGWETQYF. Full variable domain (missing parts from reference TRBV7-8 and TRBJ2-5): GAGVSQSPRYKVAKRGQDVALRCDPISGHVSLFWYQQALGQGPEFLTYFQNEAQLDKSGLPSDRFFAERPEGSVSTLKIQRTQQEDSAVYLCASSSALAGGWETQYFGPGTRLLVL.

This chain connects TRBV6-6 to TRBJ2-7, with D uncertain. Germline-derived CDR1 and CDR2 are MNHNY and SVGAGI (reference sequence). V was cut by 6 bases and J by 5 bases, with 11 bases left in between. The CDR3 has 12 amino acids. The CDR3: CASSHRWDEQYF. For the CDR3, the DNA is TGTGCCAGCAGCCATCGATGGGACGAGCAGTACTTC.

The V gene is TRBV6-1, the J gene TRBJ2-5; possible D gene TRBD2, 6 bases. CDR3 length: 13 amino acids. Trimming removed 6 bases at V and 5 bases at J, with 13 bases between. Germline V gene lookup returns CDR1 MNHNS and CDR2 SASEGT. The CDR3 protein is CASRGGVEETQYF. Here the CDR3 DNA reads TGTGCCAGCAGGGGGGGAGTTGAGGAGACCCAGTACTTC.

V and J are TRBV19 and TRBJ2-6; D remains unclear. Germline V gives CDR1 LNHDA, CDR2 SQIVND (reference sequence). The CDR3 runs to 12 residues. The V end was cut by 8 bases, the J end by 2 bases, with 4 bases between. The CDR3: CASSTGANVLTF. In DNA, the CDR3 is TGTGCCAGTTCCACTGGGGCCAACGTCCTGACTTTC.

J is TRBJ2-1 and V is TRBV6-1, with 7 bases aligning to TRBD1. Trimming removed 2 bases from V and 5 bases from J; junction bases left unmatched: 12. CDR3 length: 17 amino acids. The germline gives CDR1 MNHNS, CDR2 SASEGT. CDR3 amino acids: CASSEPAGAGGDNEQFF. The CDR3 DNA reads as TGTGCCAGCAGTGAACCAGCCGGTGCAGGGGGTGACAATGAGCAGTTCTTC.

The gene calls are TRBV7-8 and TRBJ2-7; tentative D call: TRBD1 (6 bases). V lost 9 bases and J lost 5, with 26 bases in between. Germline values: CDR1 SGHVS, CDR2 FQNEAQ. The CDR3 totals 16 residues. The CDR3 sequence is CASMQGTTGGRDEQYF. CDR3 DNA: TGTGCCAGTATGCAGGGGACCACTGGAGGTAGGGACGAGCAGTACTTC.

Here the CDR3 reads CASRAYAGLAGEQYF. The CDR3 DNA is TGTGCCAGCAGGGCCTACGCGGGACTAGCGGGCGAGCAGTACTTC. This chain uses TRBV6-5 with TRBJ2-7; TRBD2 agrees at 12 bases. Germline-derived CDR1 and CDR2 are MNHEY and SVGAGI. The CDR3 contains 15 residues. V lost 6 bases, J lost 6 bases, and 9 bases stayed unmatched.

The chain's CDR3 is CASSDLTYNEQFF. In nucleotides, the CDR3 is TGTGCCAGCAGTGACCTTACTTACAATGAGCAGTTCTTC. The rearrangement links TRBV25-1 to TRBJ2-1; the D is unclear. V was clipped by 3 bases and J by 4 bases, with 7 bases between them. The CDR3 length is 13 residues. Germline V gene sequence: CDR1 MGHDK, CDR2 SYGVNS.

Concerning this clone itself: This CDR3 is also generated by other DNA sequences in the sample. The chain employs TRBV19 and TRBJ2-7; D is undetermined. The CDR3 contains 13 residues. Germline CDR1 is LNHDA and CDR2 is SQIVND (reference sequence). Trimming stripped 3 bases from V and 3 bases from J, with 9 bases between. The CDR3 coding sequence is TGTGCCAGTAGTATCGCGGCAGGCTACGAGCAGTACTTC. This gives the protein CASSIAAGYEQYF.

The chain couples TRBV5-1 to TRBJ2-5; TRBD2 agrees at 10 bases. The CDR3 is 19 amino acids. Germline V CDR1 and CDR2: SGHRS, YFSETQ. V trimming: 0 bases; J trimming: 5 bases; junction bases outside the gene matches: 16. CDR3 protein: CASSLALLAGVGEGETQYF. The CDR3 region has the DNA TGCGCCAGCAGCTTGGCCCTGCTAGCGGGAGTCGGTGAGGGGGAGACCCAGTACTTC. The whole variable domain, remainder taken from reference TRBV5-1 and TRBJ2-5, is KAGVTQTPRYLIKTRGQQVTLSCSPISGHRSVSWYQQTPGQGLQFLFEYFSETQRNKGNFPGRFSGRQFSNSRSEMNVSTLELGDSALYLCASSLALLAGVGEGETQYFGPGTRLLVL.

J is TRBJ2-7 and V is TRBV30; D unresolved. Trimming stripped 0 bases from V and 2 bases from J, with 14 bases between. This CDR3 comprises 15 residues. CDR1 and CDR2 (germline): GTSNPN, SVGIG (reference sequence). The CDR3 sequence: CAWSVRNLFPYEQYF. CDR3 nucleotide sequence: TGTGCCTGGAGTGTACGAAACCTCTTTCCCTACGAGCAGTACTTC. The full variable domain, its missing parts supplied by reference TRBV30 and TRBJ2-7, is SQTIHQWPATLVQPVGSPLSLECTVEGTSNPNLYWYRQAAGRGLQLLFYSVGIGQISSEVPQNLSASRPQDRQFILSSKKLLLSDSGFYLCAWSVRNLFPYEQYFGPGTRLTVT.

The chain combines TRBV4-1 with TRBJ2-1; D is possibly TRBD2 (5 bases). The CDR3 runs to 14 residues. Germline V lookup: CDR1 MGHRA, CDR2 YSYEKL. V lost 1 base, J lost 7 bases, and 11 bases lay in between. Here the CDR3 reads CASSQGELGNEQFF. The DNA of the CDR3 is TGCGCCAGCAGCCAAGGGGAGCTCGGAAATGAGCAGTTCTTC.

The genes are TRBV11-2 and TRBJ2-1; D call uncertain. The V gene lost 1 base and the J gene lost 2 bases, with 12 bases spanning the gap. Germline lookup yields CDR1 SGHAT and CDR2 FQNNGV. This CDR3 has 16 amino acids. CDR3 nucleotides: TGTGCCAGCAGCTTAGGGCTAGACCCTCCCTACAATGAGCAGTTCTTC. Its translation: CASSLGLDPPYNEQFF.

The chain carries TRBV11-2 and TRBJ2-5, with no clear D. Matching the DNA end better, TRBJ2-7 makes the J call doubtful. The germline gives CDR1 SGHAT, CDR2 FQNNGV. CDR3 length equals 16 residues. The CDR3 bases are TGTGCCAGCAGCTTAGAAGTGGCCTTTTCCTCCTACGAGCAGTACTTC. As protein: CASSLEVAFSSYEQYF.

This chain links TRBV9 with TRBJ1-3; D is ambiguous. The V end lost 7 bases, the J end lost 2 bases, and 4 bases lay between the germline ends. In germline, CDR1 is SGDLS, CDR2 YYNGEE. This CDR3 is built from 11 residues. This CDR3 is CASGTGNTIYF. The CDR3 coding sequence is TGTGCCAGCGGGACTGGAAACACCATATATTTT.

This chain uses TRBV28 with TRBJ2-1, with D maybe TRBD2 (6 bases). The CDR3 extends over 16 amino acids. CDR1 and CDR2 (germline): MDHEN, SYDVKM. Deletions cut 2 bases from V and 4 bases from J, with 15 bases between. CDR3 bases: TGTGCCAGCAGTTTAAAGGGTCTAGCGAATTACAATGAGCAGTTCTTC. Translation: CASSLKGLANYNEQFF.

The CDR3 loop is CATRTSGDYNEQFF. The DNA for the CDR3 is TGTGCCACCCGGACTAGCGGTGACTACAATGAGCAGTTCTTC. This rearrangement joins TRBV10-3 to TRBJ2-1; 10 nucleotides agree with TRBD2. The germline gives CDR1 ENHRY, CDR2 SYGVKD. V was pared by 10 bases and J by 3 bases, with 6 bases of the junction left unmatched. The CDR3 has 14 residues.

The rearrangement links TRBV30 to TRBJ2-7; weak D call: TRBD2 (6 bases). CDR1 is GTSNPN and CDR2 is SVGIG in the germline V gene (reference sequence). The CDR3 is made up of 20 amino acids. V was pared by 5 bases and J by 7 bases, with 39 bases between. CDR3 in amino acids: CAWDLDSLLPGGPTSGEQYF. Here the CDR3 DNA reads TGTGCCTGGGACCTGGATTCTCTCCTACCCGGGGGACCGACGAGTGGAGAGCAGTACTTC.

This clone was recorded a few times. The chain links TRBV28 to TRBJ1-2, with TRBD1 as a possible D gene (5 bases). Looked up from germline, CDR1 is MDHEN and CDR2 is SYDVKM. There are 12 residues in the CDR3. V lost 6 bases to trimming and J lost 6 bases, with 11 bases between them. The CDR3 nucleotides are TGTGCCAGCAGAACAGGAGGAGATGGCTACACCTTC. This gives the protein CASRTGGDGYTF.

The gene calls are TRBV6-6 and TRBJ2-7; 7 nucleotides agree with TRBD2. The junction had 5 bases not matched to a gene; V was cut back by 0 bases and J by 0 bases. This CDR3 comprises 16 residues. CDR1 MNHNY and CDR2 SVGAGI come from the germline V gene (reference sequence). As DNA, the CDR3 is TGTGCCAGCAGTTACTCGAAAGGCGGGAGCTCCTACGAGCAGTACTTC. Translating gives CASSYSKGGSSYEQYF.

This sequence joins TRBV18 and TRBJ2-7; 10 bases are a match to TRBD1. V shed 2 bases and J 2 bases; nucleotides not matched to a gene: 6. Germline assignment: CDR1 KGHSH and CDR2 LQKENI. The CDR3 runs 16 residues. CDR3 sequence reads: CASSPRAGQGTYEQYF. The CDR3 coding sequence is TGTGCCAGCTCACCAAGAGCGGGACAGGGGACCTACGAGCAGTACTTC.

The chain is built from TRBV28 and TRBJ1-1; no definite D call. V lost 2 bases to trimming and J lost 1 base, with 5 bases between them. This CDR3 is 13 amino acids long. CDR1 is MDHEN and CDR2 is SYDVKM in the germline V gene. This chain's CDR3 is CASSLISNTEAFF. DNA for the CDR3: TGTGCCAGCAGTTTAATCTCGAACACTGAAGCTTTCTTT. Variable domain in full (rest from reference TRBV28 and TRBJ1-1): DVKVTQSSRYLVKRTGEKVFLECVQDMDHENMFWYRQDPGLGLRLIYFSYDVKMKEKGDIPEGYSVSREKKERFSLILESASTNQTSMYLCASSLISNTEAFFGQGTRLTVV.

This rearrangement joins TRBV11-2 to TRBJ2-5, with D uncertain. V was cut by 1 base and J by 0 bases, with 12 bases left in between. Germline V gene lookup returns CDR1 SGHAT and CDR2 FQNNGV. The length of the CDR3 is 16 residues. The CDR3 DNA is TGTGCCAGCAGCTTAGTCTGGTCAGAGTACCAAGAGACCCAGTACTTC. Protein product: CASSLVWSEYQETQYF.

The J gene is TRBJ2-5, the V gene TRBV7-7, with TRBD2 matching 11 bases. The CDR3 is 16 residues long. Germline CDR1 reads SSHAT; CDR2 reads FNYEAQ (reference sequence). The V and J ends lost 3 bases and 5 bases, in that order; junction bases with no gene match: 8. The CDR3 protein is CASSFGSLAGVETQYF. As DNA, the CDR3 is TGTGCCAGCAGCTTTGGTTCACTAGCGGGAGTTGAGACCCAGTACTTC.